The clone carrying this TCR beta chain was seen a single time. The antigen is unknown. V shed 5 bases, J shed 4 bases, and the junction held 10 bases outside the gene matches. Germline V gene lookup returns CDR1 SGHAT and CDR2 FQNNGV. The CDR3 has 16 amino acids. The record originates from a study of blood T cells in healthy people across ages. Study conclusions and caveats: More naive CD4+ cells and higher diversity were found in long-lived than in aged donors. Across the age range, TCR beta diversity per million T cells fell in a roughly linear way. Changes seen in expanded clonotypes were possibly confounded by donor CMV status left unknown.

Combining a sample-barcoded 5' primer with a J-beta primer mix, a second PCR ran for 7 to 11 cycles. Tags on each cDNA molecule came from a template-switch adaptor with 12 random nucleotides. In TCRdb, the 5' RACE reads were re-called with MiXCR into one record per CDR3 protein. Of about 680,000 distinct CDR3 sequences listed, around 45% are singletons. The sequenced sample was blood. This TCR was sampled from a woman aged 55-69 years in good health. The chain is built from TRBV11-2 and TRBJ2-3, with TRBD2 identical over 9 bases. The CDR3 nucleotides are TGTGCCAGCAGCCCTCATAGCGGGAGCGTCGCAGATACGCAGTATTTT. Residues: CASSPHSGSVADTQYF.